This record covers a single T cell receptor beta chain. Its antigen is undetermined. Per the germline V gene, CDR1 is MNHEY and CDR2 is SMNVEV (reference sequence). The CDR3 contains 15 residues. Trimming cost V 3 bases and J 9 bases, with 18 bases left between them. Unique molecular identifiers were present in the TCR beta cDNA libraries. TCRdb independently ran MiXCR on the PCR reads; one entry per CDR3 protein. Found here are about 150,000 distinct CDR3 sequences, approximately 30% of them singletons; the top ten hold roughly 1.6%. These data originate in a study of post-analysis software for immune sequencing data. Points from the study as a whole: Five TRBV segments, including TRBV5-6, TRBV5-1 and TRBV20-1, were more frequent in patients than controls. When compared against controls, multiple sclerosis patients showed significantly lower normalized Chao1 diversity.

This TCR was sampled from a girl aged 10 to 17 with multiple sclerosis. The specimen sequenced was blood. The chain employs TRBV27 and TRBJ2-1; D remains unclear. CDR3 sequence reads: CASSLISLPRSEQFF. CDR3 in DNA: TGTGCCAGCAGTTTGATTAGTCTCCCGCGCAGTGAGCAGTTCTTC.